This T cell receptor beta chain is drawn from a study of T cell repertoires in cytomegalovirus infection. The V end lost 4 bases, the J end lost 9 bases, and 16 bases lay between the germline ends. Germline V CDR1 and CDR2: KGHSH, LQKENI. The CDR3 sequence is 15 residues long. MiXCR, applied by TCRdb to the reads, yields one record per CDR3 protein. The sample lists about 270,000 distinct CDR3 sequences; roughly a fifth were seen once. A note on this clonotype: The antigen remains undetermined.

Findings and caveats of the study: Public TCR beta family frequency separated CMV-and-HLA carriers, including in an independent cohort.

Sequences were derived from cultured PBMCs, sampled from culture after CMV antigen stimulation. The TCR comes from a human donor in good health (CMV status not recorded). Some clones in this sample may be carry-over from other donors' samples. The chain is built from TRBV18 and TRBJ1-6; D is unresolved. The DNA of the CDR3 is TGTGCCAGCTCACGAGCGACCGGGGAGGGTTCACCCCTCCACTTT. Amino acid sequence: CASSRATGEGSPLHF. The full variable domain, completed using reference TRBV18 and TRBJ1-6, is NAGVMQNPRHLVRRRGQEARLRCSPMKGHSHVYWYRQLPEEGLKFMVYLQKENIIDESGMPKERFSAEFPKEGPSILRIQQVVRGDSAAYFCASSRATGEGSPLHFGNGTRLTVT.